Each of the 14 T cell receptor beta chains below was sequenced from the same sample in a study of CD8 T cells in Susac syndrome. An amount of RNA that ranged from about 0.45 to 1 ug was reverse transcribed with random hexamers. TCRdb passed the immunoSEQ multiplex PCR reads through MiXCR, listing each CDR3 protein once. The data show tens of thousands of distinct CDR3 sequences, around 94% seen once. Sequenced material: CD8+ T cells from PBMCs. The receptors derive from a human donor in good health.

This rearrangement joins TRBV27 to TRBJ2-1, with a weak D call TRBD1 (5 bases). CDR1 is MNHEY, CDR2 SMNVEV, per germline (reference sequence). Trimming took 7 bases from V and 6 from J, leaving 16 bases between them. This CDR3 comprises 14 residues. The CDR3 reads CASNSGYPLNEQFF. For the CDR3, the DNA is TGTGCCAGCAATTCAGGGTACCCTCTCAATGAGCAGTTCTTC.

The V gene is TRBV5-1, the J gene TRBJ2-7, with no clear D. CDR3 length: 11 amino acids. Germline V gene sequence: CDR1 SGHRS, CDR2 YFSETQ. Deletions cut 3 bases from V and 5 bases from J, with 6 bases between. The CDR3 DNA reads as TGCGCCAGCAGCTGGCAGGACGAGCAGTACTTC. Protein: CASSWQDEQYF.

J is TRBJ2-3 and V is TRBV9; TRBD1 matches 9 bases. V was clipped by 4 bases and J by 1 base; unmatched bases: 7. The CDR3 has 16 amino acids. CDR1 is SGDLS, CDR2 YYNGEE, per germline. CDR3 nucleotide sequence: TGTGCCAGCAGCCATAACCGGGACAGGGGCACAGATACGCAGTATTTT. Translated: CASSHNRDRGTDTQYF.

V usage is TRBV29-1 and J usage is TRBJ2-7; 9 bases fit TRBD2. This CDR3 has 12 amino acids. Germline CDR1 reads SQVTM; CDR2 reads ANQGSEA. V shed 5 bases, J shed 3 bases, and the junction held 2 bases outside the gene matches. CDR3 sequence (DNA): TGCAGCGTTAGTAGCGGGAGCTACGAGCAGTACGTC. Encoded protein: CSVSSGSYEQYV.

V is TRBV13 and J is TRBJ1-2, with 11 positions matching TRBD1. CDR1 and CDR2 from the germline V gene are PRHDT and FYEKMQ (reference sequence). The length of the CDR3 is 14 residues. The J segment lost 7 bases and the V segment lost 5 bases, leaving 6 bases of the junction unmatched. The DNA for the CDR3 is TGTGCCAGCAGCCCCGGACAGGGGGCCTTTGGCTACACCTTC. Protein: CASSPGQGAFGYTF.

This rearrangement joins TRBV6-2 or TRBV6-3 to TRBJ2-2; a weak D match, TRBD2 (5 bases). Trimming cost V 11 bases and J 4 bases, with 23 bases left between them. Germline CDR1 is MNHEY and CDR2 is SVGEGT. The CDR3 is made up of 16 amino acids. The CDR3 region has the DNA TGTGCCCCTTCCCGGGCCGGACTCAAGGGCACCGGGGAGCTGTTTTTT. Translation gives CAPSRAGLKGTGELFF.

V and J are TRBV6-2 or TRBV6-3 and TRBJ1-6, with D possibly TRBD1 on 6 matching bases. CDR1 MNHEY and CDR2 SVGEGT come from the germline V gene. This CDR3 spans 13 amino acids. Trimming removed 7 bases from V and 4 bases from J, with 8 bases in between. The CDR3 here is CASMDRYNSPLHF. The CDR3 DNA sequence: TGTGCCAGCATGGACAGATATAATTCACCCCTCCACTTT.

The J gene is TRBJ2-5, the V gene TRBV14; D not resolved. V was pared by 4 bases and J by 3 bases, with 12 bases between. The CDR3 totals 14 residues. Germline lookup yields CDR1 SGHDN and CDR2 FVKESK. DNA for the CDR3: TGTGCCAGCAGCCTATCAAGAGAGGAAGAGACCCAGTACTTC. Protein: CASSLSREEETQYF.

The V call is TRBV2, the J call TRBJ2-7; D ambiguous. CDR3 length: 11 residues. Germline CDR1 SNHLY, CDR2 FYNNEI. Deletions cut 7 bases from V and 9 bases from J, with 13 bases between. CDR3 in DNA: TGTGCCAGCAACTTAATTGACGTGCAGTACGTC. This encodes CASNLIDVQYV.

The CDR3 region is CASSLPGLAGGPDTGELFF. CDR3 DNA: TGCGCCAGCAGCCTACCGGGACTAGCGGGAGGGCCGGACACCGGGGAGCTGTTTTTT. V and J are TRBV4-1 and TRBJ2-2; 16 positions match TRBD2. The CDR3 has 19 residues. The ends lost 4 bases at V and 3 bases at J; junction bases unmatched: 8. CDR1 and CDR2 from the germline V gene are MGHRA and YSYEKL.

This clonotype showed up just once. The chain links TRBV9 to TRBJ2-6; TRBD1 is a possible D gene (5 bases). Deletions cut 4 bases from V and 0 bases from J, with 14 bases between. Germline lookup yields CDR1 SGDLS and CDR2 YYNGEE. The CDR3 spans 17 residues. The CDR3 DNA sequence: TGTGCCAGCAGCCCCCGACAGATACCCTCTGGGGCCAACGTCCTGACTTTC. Translation: CASSPRQIPSGANVLTF.

This chain links TRBV4-1 with TRBJ2-3, with D hard to call. CDR3 length equals 15 residues. V was trimmed by 2 bases and J by 1 base, leaving 10 bases between them. CDR1 is MGHRA and CDR2 is YSYEKL in the germline V gene. Here the CDR3 DNA reads TGCGCCAGCAGCCAAAACCTCCGGGGCACAGATACGCAGTATTTT. This translates into CASSQNLRGTDTQYF.

The chain is built from TRBV4-1 and TRBJ2-1; TRBD1 agrees at 7 bases. CDR3 length: 14 amino acids. Germline V lookup: CDR1 MGHRA, CDR2 YSYEKL. V dropped 1 base and J dropped 8; count of bases not matched to a gene: 5. CDR3 in DNA: TGCGCCAGCAGCCAAGCAAGCACAGGGGATGAGCAGTTCTTC. This translates into CASSQASTGDEQFF.

The chain joins TRBV7-9 to TRBJ2-5; the D gene is possibly TRBD2 (5 bases). Trimming removed 3 bases at V and 11 bases at J, with 22 bases between. The CDR3 is 15 residues long. CDR1 is SEHNR and CDR2 is FQNEAQ in the germline V gene (reference sequence). The CDR3 DNA reads TGTGCCAGCAGCTTTTCGGACCTGGGAGTCGCTTTGCAGTACTTC. Its translation is CASSFSDLGVALQYF.